This T cell receptor beta chain was identified in a study of cytomegalovirus exposure and HLA in healthy donors. Overall study: Both the 100 to 150 validation repertoires and the 600 to 700 first-cohort repertoires used the same platform, as reported by a later analysis. Whole-study findings and limits: The classifier was said to identify cytomegalovirus status with high specificity and sensitivity. The study recorded 150 to 200 TCR beta chains that were cytomegalovirus-associated.

Germline values: CDR1 SGHDT, CDR2 YYEEEE. Trimming took off 3 bases at V and 3 bases at J, with 13 bases between the two ends. This CDR3 has 15 residues. Separate from the approximately 700-subject first cohort was the approximately 130-subject validation cohort, to which the donors belonged. Of note for this clone: Its cognate antigen is unknown.

Libraries were prepared by immunoSEQ multiplex PCR; TCRdb keeps only in-frame clonotypes and omits some of them. Here the sample spans about 120,000 clones, about 88% being singletons. Sequencing input: PBMCs. The TCR originated in a man younger than 35 in good health and CMV-seropositive. This chain joins TRBV5-6 and TRBJ2-1; no clear D. The DNA for the CDR3 is TGTGCCAGCAGCTCGGTGCGGTCCGGCTACAATGAGCAGTTCTTC. Protein product: CASSSVRSGYNEQFF.